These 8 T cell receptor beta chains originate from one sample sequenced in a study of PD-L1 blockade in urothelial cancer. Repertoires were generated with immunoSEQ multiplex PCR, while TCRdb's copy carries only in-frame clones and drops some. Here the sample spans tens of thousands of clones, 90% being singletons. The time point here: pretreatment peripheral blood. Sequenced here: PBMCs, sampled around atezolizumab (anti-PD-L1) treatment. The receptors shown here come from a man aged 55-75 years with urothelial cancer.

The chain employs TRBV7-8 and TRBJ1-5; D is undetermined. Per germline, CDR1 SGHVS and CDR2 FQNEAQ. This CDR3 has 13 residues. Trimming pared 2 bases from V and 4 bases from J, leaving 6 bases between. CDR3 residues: CASSLTGNQPQHF. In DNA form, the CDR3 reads TGTGCCAGCAGCTTAACGGGGAATCAGCCCCAGCATTTT. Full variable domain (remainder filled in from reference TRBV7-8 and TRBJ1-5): GAGVSQSPRYKVAKRGQDVALRCDPISGHVSLFWYQQALGQGPEFLTYFQNEAQLDKSGLPSDRFFAERPEGSVSTLKIQRTQQEDSAVYLCASSLTGNQPQHFGDGTRLSIL.

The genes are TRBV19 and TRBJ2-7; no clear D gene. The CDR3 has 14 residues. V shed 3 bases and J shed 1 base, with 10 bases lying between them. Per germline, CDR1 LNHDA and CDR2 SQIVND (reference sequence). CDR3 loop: CASSMKAKSYEQYF. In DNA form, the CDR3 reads TGTGCCAGTAGTATGAAAGCAAAATCCTACGAGCAGTACTTC.

The CDR3 DNA reads as TGTGCCAGCAGCTTAGGTAGCGGGGACGAGACCCAGTACTTC. Translating gives CASSLGSGDETQYF. This rearrangement joins TRBV7-2 to TRBJ2-5; 8 bases are shared with TRBD2. CDR3 length: 14 amino acids. Germline CDR1 reads SGHTA; CDR2 reads FQGNSA. Losses at the gene ends were 1 base for V and 5 bases for J; bases not matched to a gene: 3. The full variable domain, rest sourced from reference TRBV7-2 and TRBJ2-5, is GAGVSQSPSNKVTEKGKDVELRCDPISGHTALYWYRQSLGQGLEFLIYFQGNSAPDKSGLPSDRFSAERTGGSVSTLTIQRTQQEDSAVYLCASSLGSGDETQYFGPGTRLLVL.

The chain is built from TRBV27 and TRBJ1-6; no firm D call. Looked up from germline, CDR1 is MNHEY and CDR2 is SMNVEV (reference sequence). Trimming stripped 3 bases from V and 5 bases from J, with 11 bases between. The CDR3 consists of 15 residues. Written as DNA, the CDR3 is TGTGCCAGCAGTTTTTCCGGGAGAAATAATTCACCCCTCCACTTT. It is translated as CASSFSGRNNSPLHF.

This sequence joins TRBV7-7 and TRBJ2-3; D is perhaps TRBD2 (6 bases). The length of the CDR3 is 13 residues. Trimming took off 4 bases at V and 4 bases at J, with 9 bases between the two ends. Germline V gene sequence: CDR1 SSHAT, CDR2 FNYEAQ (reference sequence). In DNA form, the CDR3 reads TGTGCCAGCAGCTCAAGCGGGTCAGATACGCAGTATTTT. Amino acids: CASSSSGSDTQYF.

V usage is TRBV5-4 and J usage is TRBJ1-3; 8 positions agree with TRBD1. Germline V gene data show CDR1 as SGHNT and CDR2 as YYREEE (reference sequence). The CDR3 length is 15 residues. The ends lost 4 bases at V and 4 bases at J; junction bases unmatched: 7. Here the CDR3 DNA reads TGTGCCAGCAGCACGGGCCAGGGGGCAGGAAACACCATATATTTT. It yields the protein CASSTGQGAGNTIYF. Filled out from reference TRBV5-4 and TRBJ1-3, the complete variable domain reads ETGVTQSPTHLIKTRGQQVTLRCSSQSGHNTVSWYQQALGQGPQFIFQYYREEENGRGNFPPRFSGLQFPNYSSELNVNALELDDSALYLCASSTGQGAGNTIYFGEGSWLTVV.

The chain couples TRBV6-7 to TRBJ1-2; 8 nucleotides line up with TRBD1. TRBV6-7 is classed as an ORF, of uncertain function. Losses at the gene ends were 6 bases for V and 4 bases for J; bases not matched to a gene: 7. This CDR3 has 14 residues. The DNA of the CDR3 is TGTGCCAGCAGCCCCAGGGGGCCTAGCTATGGCTACACCTTC. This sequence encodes CASSPRGPSYGYTF.

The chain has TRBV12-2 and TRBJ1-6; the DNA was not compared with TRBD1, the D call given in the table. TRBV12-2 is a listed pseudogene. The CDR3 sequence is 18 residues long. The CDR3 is CASRSGGILSSYNSPLHF. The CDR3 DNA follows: TGTGCAAGTCGCTCAGGGGGGATCTTGAGCTCCTATAATTCACCCCTCCACTTT.